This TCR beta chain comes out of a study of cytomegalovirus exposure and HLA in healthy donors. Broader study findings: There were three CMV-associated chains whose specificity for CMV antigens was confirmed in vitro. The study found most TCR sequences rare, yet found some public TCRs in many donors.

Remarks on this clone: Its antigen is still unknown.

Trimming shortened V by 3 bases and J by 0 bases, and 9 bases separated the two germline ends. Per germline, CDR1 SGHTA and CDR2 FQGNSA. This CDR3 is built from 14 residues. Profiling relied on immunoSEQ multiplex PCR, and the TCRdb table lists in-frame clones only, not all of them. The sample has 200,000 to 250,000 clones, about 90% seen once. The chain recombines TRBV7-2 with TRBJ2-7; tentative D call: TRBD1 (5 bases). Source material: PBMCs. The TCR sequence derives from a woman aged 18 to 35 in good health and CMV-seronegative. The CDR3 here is CASSLDTRSYEQYF. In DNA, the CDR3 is TGTGCCAGCAGCTTGGACACCCGCTCCTACGAGCAGTACTTC.